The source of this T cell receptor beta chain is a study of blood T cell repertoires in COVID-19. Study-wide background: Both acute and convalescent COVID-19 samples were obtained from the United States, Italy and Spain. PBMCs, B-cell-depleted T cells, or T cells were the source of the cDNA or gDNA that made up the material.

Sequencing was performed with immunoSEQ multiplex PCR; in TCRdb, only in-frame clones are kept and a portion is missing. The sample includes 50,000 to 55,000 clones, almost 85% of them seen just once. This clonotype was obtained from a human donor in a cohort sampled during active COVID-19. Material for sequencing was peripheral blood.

The CDR3 nucleotides are TGTGCCAGTAGTCCGTTTGAAGCCGGCGGTTCACCCCTCCACTTT. Translated, it gives CASSPFEAGGSPLHF. This sequence joins TRBV19 and TRBJ1-6, with no clear D. The ends were cut back, 5 bases at V and 9 bases at J, with 17 bases in the middle. Germline V lookup: CDR1 LNHDA, CDR2 SQIVND (reference sequence). The CDR3 has 15 residues.